Listed below are T cell receptor beta chains from one sample, sequenced in a study of early T cells in non-severe SARS-CoV-2 infection. Each CDR3 protein is one row after TCRdb ran MiXCR on the 5' RACE reads. Found here are more than 85,000 distinct CDR3 sequences, roughly 17% of them singletons; the top ten hold around 4.9%. The starting material was whole blood, obtained at baseline. The receptors shown here come from an adult who was a healthcare worker with PCR-confirmed SARS-CoV-2 infection or an uninfected control (not recorded which). Both conserved end residues are part of each CDR3. Fields, in order: clone size, D gene, J gene, V gene, CDR3 DNA, CDR3 protein. The D gene is left open where the match is weak. Clone size is given for some rows only: seen once, a few or many times, or a class if the clone is expanded.

abundance: few; d_gene: NA; j_gene: TRBJ2-5; v_gene: TRBV4-1; CDR3nt: TGCGCCAGCAGCCAACTGAAGGGGGAGACCCAGTACTTC; CDR3aa: CASSQLKGETQYF
abundance: NA; d_gene: TRBD2; j_gene: TRBJ2-7; v_gene: TRBV7-2; CDR3nt: TGTGCCAGCAGCCGACCGGGACTAGCGGGAGGGTACGAGCAGTACTTC; CDR3aa: CASSRPGLAGGYEQYF
abundance: NA; d_gene: TRBD2; j_gene: TRBJ2-1; v_gene: TRBV28; CDR3nt: TGTGCCAGCAGCGAGCTAGCGGGAGGGTATAATGAGCAGTTCTTC; CDR3aa: CASSELAGGYNEQFF
abundance: NA; d_gene: TRBD1; j_gene: TRBJ2-7; v_gene: TRBV5-4; CDR3nt: TGTGCCAGCAGCTTTGGGACAGGGGACGAGCAGTACTTC; CDR3aa: CASSFGTGDEQYF
abundance: few; d_gene: TRBD2; j_gene: TRBJ2-7; v_gene: TRBV20-1; CDR3nt: TGCAGTGCTAGCAGCGGGATGGACTACGAGCAGTACTTC; CDR3aa: CSASSGMDYEQYF
abundance: many; d_gene: NA; j_gene: TRBJ2-1; v_gene: TRBV5-1; CDR3nt: TGCGCCAGCAGCTTGGGAGGTAGTATCGATGAGCAGTTCTTC; CDR3aa: CASSLGGSIDEQFF
abundance: few; d_gene: NA; j_gene: TRBJ2-5; v_gene: TRBV20-1; CDR3nt: TGCAGTGCTAGATTAATAGGGACCCAGTACTTC; CDR3aa: CSARLIGTQYF
abundance: NA; d_gene: NA; j_gene: TRBJ1-2; v_gene: TRBV20-1; CDR3nt: TGCAGTGCTAGAGATCCGGGGGACTATGGCTACACCTTC; CDR3aa: CSARDPGDYGYTF
abundance: few; d_gene: NA; j_gene: TRBJ1-4; v_gene: TRBV6-1; CDR3nt: TGTGCCAGCAATGAGCGGGGGGAAGAAAAACTGTTTTTT; CDR3aa: CASNERGEEKLFF
abundance: NA; d_gene: TRBD1; j_gene: TRBJ2-3; v_gene: TRBV28; CDR3nt: TGTGCCAGCACCACTATGACAGGGGGCGCATCAGATACGCAGTATTTT; CDR3aa: CASTTMTGGASDTQYF
abundance: NA; d_gene: NA; j_gene: TRBJ2-1; v_gene: TRBV20-1; CDR3nt: TGCAGTGCTGCCCACAAGGAGCAGTTCTTC; CDR3aa: CSAAHKEQFF
abundance: many; d_gene: TRBD1; j_gene: TRBJ2-4; v_gene: TRBV7-9; CDR3nt: TGTGCCAGCAGCTTAGCAGGGGGCGAAGGCATTCAGTACTTC; CDR3aa: CASSLAGGEGIQYF
abundance: few; d_gene: TRBD2; j_gene: TRBJ2-3; v_gene: TRBV11-2; CDR3nt: TGTGCCAGCACCTATTCCTACGGCGGGAGTGCAGATACGCAGTATTTT; CDR3aa: CASTYSYGGSADTQYF
abundance: few; d_gene: TRBD2; j_gene: TRBJ2-1; v_gene: TRBV6-2/TRBV6-3; CDR3nt: TGTGCCAGCAGTTACACCTTCGCGGGAGGGTTCTTCTTC; CDR3aa: CASSYTFAGGFFF
abundance: NA; d_gene: TRBD2; j_gene: TRBJ2-7; v_gene: TRBV20-1; CDR3nt: TGCAGTGCTAGGGTAGCGAGCGGGAGGCCCCCCGAGCAGTACTTC; CDR3aa: CSARVASGRPPEQYF